This T cell receptor beta chain stems from a study of blood T cell repertoires in COVID-19. Study-wide context: There were acute and convalescent COVID-19 samples, and they came from the United States, Italy and Spain. Nucleic acid was either cDNA or gDNA, and it came from T cells, B-cell-depleted T cells, or PBMCs.

This CDR3 contains 14 residues. Germline CDR1 and CDR2: WSHSY and SAAADI. The V and J ends lost 2 bases and 4 bases respectively, with 11 bases between them. Authors' processing steps: It was from reference gene primer amplification that nucleated cell counts were estimated. Only in-frame clones appear in the TCRdb table, and some are missing; sequencing was by immunoSEQ multiplex PCR. V, J and clone size reflect that table, while D and trimming were determined from the DNA. The profile shows roughly 100,000 clones, nearly 85% of them singletons. This receptor was identified in a human donor in a cohort sampled during active or convalescent COVID-19. The V gene is TRBV10-2, the J gene TRBJ1-1; D remains unclear. Material for sequencing was peripheral blood. The CDR3 here is CASSETGGSTEAFF. The CDR3 DNA reads as TGCGCCAGCAGTGAGACGGGAGGGAGCACTGAAGCTTTCTTT.